A single sample is the source of the 7 T cell receptor beta chains below, sequenced in a study of patients and donors after allogeneic stem cell transplantation (dated by TCRdb to 2018 to 2021). Library preparation employed RT-PCR. TCRdb names NextSeq 550 as the instrument used. The raw public reads went through TCRdb reprocessing: fastp at Q25, MiXCR clone calling, in-frame beta chains kept. Rows with a matching CDR3 protein are joined into one entry that keeps the most common DNA and genes. The sample yields approximately 410,000 distinct CDR3 sequences; 16% were counted once. The ten largest account for roughly 7% of the sample. Sample: blood, either unsorted or a sorted T cell fraction (not recorded which). The receptors here all came from a human donor who was either an allogeneic HSCT recipient or a stem cell or donor lymphocyte infusion donor (not recorded which). It is not recorded whose cells these are; they may come from a transplant donor.

This clonotype has at least ten counts. The J gene is TRBJ2-2, the V gene TRBV4-3; D ambiguous. The germline V gene encodes CDR1 LGHNA and CDR2 YSLEER. V lost 0 bases to trimming and J lost 7 bases, with 9 bases between them. This CDR3 spans 14 amino acids. The CDR3 sequence: CASSQDGSFGELFF. In DNA, the CDR3 is TGCGCCAGCAGCCAAGACGGATCGTTCGGGGAGCTGTTTTTT.

The V call is TRBV20-1, the J call TRBJ1-5; 8 bases match TRBD1. Trimming took 6 bases from V and 3 from J; bases not matched to a gene: 10. Germline V gives CDR1 DFQATT, CDR2 SNEGSKA (reference sequence). The CDR3 loop spans 15 amino acids. The CDR3 reads CSARTGTHHNQPQHF. The CDR3, as DNA: TGCAGTGCGAGGACAGGGACCCATCACAATCAGCCCCAGCATTTT.

This clonotype was observed a handful of times. V and J are TRBV9 and TRBJ1-2, with TRBD1 matching 12 bases. Trimming cost V 7 bases and J 8 bases; bases outside gene matches: 9. The CDR3 loop spans 14 amino acids. The germline CDR1 and CDR2 sequences are SGDLS and YYNGEE. CDR3 sequence (DNA): TGTGCCAGCTCCCGGGACAGGGGGCAACGAGGCTACACCTTC. This sequence encodes CASSRDRGQRGYTF.

The chain links TRBV7-2 to TRBJ2-7; tentative D call: TRBD1 (6 bases). This CDR3 is 15 amino acids long. V lost 1 base, J lost 2 bases, and 12 bases lay in between. Looked up from germline, CDR1 is SGHTA and CDR2 is FQGNSA. CDR3 sequence: CASSLVGATTYEQYF. In nucleotides, the CDR3 is TGTGCCAGCAGCTTAGTGGGGGCAACTACCTACGAGCAGTACTTC.

The CDR3 DNA reads as TGCAGCGTTTACAGGGTAGGCGGGGAGCTGTTTTTT. Its protein is CSVYRVGGELFF. This chain connects TRBV29-1 to TRBJ2-2; tentatively, D is TRBD1 (6 bases). V lost 5 bases and J 7 bases, leaving 11 bases between the germline ends. This CDR3 has 12 amino acids. The germline V gene encodes CDR1 SQVTM and CDR2 ANQGSEA.

In its sample, this clonotype was seen a few times. The chain has TRBV20-1 and TRBJ2-7, with 13 positions matching TRBD2. V shed 4 bases, J shed 6 bases, and the junction held 6 bases outside the gene matches. The germline V gene has CDR1 DFQATT and CDR2 SNEGSKA (reference sequence). The CDR3 runs 14 residues. CDR3 sequence reads: CSAIGLAGVAEQYF. The CDR3 DNA sequence: TGCAGTGCTATAGGACTAGCGGGAGTCGCCGAGCAGTACTTC.

This chain links TRBV5-4 with TRBJ1-1; TRBD1 might be the D (5 bases). The CDR3 sequence is 14 residues long. The germline V and J ends were trimmed by 2 bases and 5 bases, with 13 bases remaining between them. Germline V lookup: CDR1 SGHNT, CDR2 YYREEE (reference sequence). The CDR3 spells CASSLWGSGTEAFF. The CDR3 nucleotides read TGTGCCAGCAGCTTATGGGGCTCCGGGACTGAAGCTTTCTTT.